The 28 T cell receptor beta chains in this list originate from one sample, sequenced in a study of cytomegalovirus exposure and HLA in healthy donors. Both 60 Vbeta primers and 13 Jbeta primers went into the PCR. Profiling relied on immunoSEQ multiplex PCR, and the TCRdb table lists in-frame clones only, not all of them. The sample contains 130,000 to 150,000 clones, 60% to 85% of which appear only once. Sequencing was done on a sample of PBMCs. These receptors came from a man aged 35 to 55 in good health and CMV-seropositive.

This chain connects TRBV28 to TRBJ1-5; D uncertain. This CDR3 is 13 amino acids long. V lost 6 bases, J lost 6 bases, and 12 bases lay in between. In germline, CDR1 is MDHEN, CDR2 SYDVKM. CDR3 sequence (DNA): TGTGCCAGCAGCCGGGGTTGGAGTCAGCCCCAGCATTTT. Residues: CASSRGWSQPQHF.

This clone occurred many times. The chain carries TRBV4-1 and TRBJ2-2, with D unclear. Germline V gene sequence: CDR1 MGHRA, CDR2 YSYEKL. V shed 4 bases and J shed 8 bases, with 8 bases lying between them. The CDR3 is made up of 12 amino acids. CDR3 sequence reads: CASSRPGGELFF. CDR3 DNA: TGCGCCAGCAGCCGGCCCGGGGGGGAGCTGTTTTTT.

The chain joins TRBV6-5 to TRBJ1-2, with 7 bases aligning to TRBD1. CDR1 MNHEY and CDR2 SVGAGI come from the germline V gene. The CDR3 length is 13 residues. V gave up 6 bases and J gave up 5 bases; unmatched junction bases: 6. CDR3 DNA sequence: TGTGCCAGCAGCCGGGGACAGCCTTATGGCTACACCTTC. Its translation is CASSRGQPYGYTF.

The J gene is TRBJ1-6, the V gene TRBV30; the D is unclear. Germline assignment: CDR1 GTSNPN and CDR2 SVGIG (reference sequence). The CDR3 sequence is 13 residues long. V gave up 2 bases and J gave up 5 bases, with 7 bases separating them. CDR3 DNA sequence: TGTGCCTGGAGTTTGCAGAATAATTCACCCCTCCACTTT. This codes for CAWSLQNNSPLHF.

The chain employs TRBV2 and TRBJ1-1; TRBD1 matches at 8 bases. Trimming at V came to 5 bases and at J to 3 bases, leaving 17 bases not matched to a gene. The CDR3 is 18 residues long. Germline CDR1 reads SNHLY; CDR2 reads FYNNEI. DNA of the CDR3: TGTGCCAGCAGTTATACGACAGGGGAGTTGGTAGCGGACACTGAAGCTTTCTTT. Residues: CASSYTTGELVADTEAFF. The full variable domain, completed using reference TRBV2 and TRBJ1-1, is EPEVTQTPSHQVTQMGQEVILRCVPISNHLYFYWYRQILGQKVEFLVSFYNNEISEKSEIFDDQFSVERPDGSNFTLKIRSTKLEDSAMYFCASSYTTGELVADTEAFFGQGTRLTVV.

The chain employs TRBV6-6 and TRBJ2-5, with D possibly TRBD1 on 5 matching bases. Germline V lookup: CDR1 MNHNY, CDR2 SVGAGI (reference sequence). Trimming took off 8 bases at V and 3 bases at J, with 19 bases between the two ends. The CDR3 contains 15 residues. CDR3 sequence reads: CASGAVWQGEETQYF. As DNA, the CDR3 is TGTGCCAGCGGGGCGGTTTGGCAGGGCGAAGAGACCCAGTACTTC.

This chain uses TRBV27 with TRBJ1-5; 9 bases match TRBD1. This CDR3 spans 14 amino acids. Trimming removed 6 bases from V and 8 bases from J; junction bases left unmatched: 8. The germline V gene has CDR1 MNHEY and CDR2 SMNVEV (reference sequence). The CDR3 coding sequence is TGTGCCAGCAGACAGGGACAGGGTATTGAGCCCCAGCATTTT. Amino acids: CASRQGQGIEPQHF.

This clone showed up just once. The J gene is TRBJ2-2, the V gene TRBV18; the match to TRBD2 covers 7 bases. Germline V lookup: CDR1 KGHSH, CDR2 LQKENI. The V gene end was trimmed by 5 bases and the J gene end by 4 bases; junction bases not matched to a gene: 10. The CDR3 runs 16 residues. CDR3 sequence reads: CASSTNRDYGTGELFF. CDR3 DNA sequence: TGTGCCAGCTCAACTAACCGGGACTATGGCACCGGGGAGCTGTTTTTT.

This chain uses TRBV20-1 with TRBJ2-7; the D gene is possibly TRBD2 (6 bases). V was pared by 7 bases and J by 2 bases, with 9 bases between. Germline V CDR1 and CDR2: DFQATT, SNEGSKA (reference sequence). The CDR3 covers 11 residues. The CDR3 nucleotides read TGCAGTGGACGGGAGACCTACGAGCAGTACTTC. Translating gives CSGRETYEQYF.

This sequence joins TRBV11-1 and TRBJ2-1; 8 bases are shared with TRBD2. The J segment lost 0 bases and the V segment lost 2 bases, leaving 0 bases of the junction unmatched. The CDR3 has 15 amino acids. Germline V CDR1 and CDR2: SGHAT, FQDESV (reference sequence). As DNA, the CDR3 is TGTGCCAGCAGCTTAAGCGGGAGCTCCTACAATGAGCAGTTCTTC. Translating it yields CASSLSGSSYNEQFF. The full variable domain, rest sourced from reference TRBV11-1 and TRBJ2-1, is EAEVAQSPRYKITEKSQAVAFWCDPISGHATLYWYRQILGQGPELLVQFQDESVVDDSQLPKDRFSAERLKGVDSTLKIQPAELGDSAMYLCASSLSGSSYNEQFFGPGTRLTVL.

This rearrangement joins TRBV28 to TRBJ1-2, with D possibly TRBD1 on 6 matching bases. Trimming took 7 bases from V and 1 from J, leaving 16 bases between them. The CDR3 has 15 amino acids. Per the germline V gene, CDR1 is MDHEN and CDR2 is SYDVKM. CDR3 loop: CASIPTGASNYGYTF. In DNA, the CDR3 is TGTGCCAGCATCCCGACAGGAGCGAGTAACTATGGCTACACCTTC.

This clone was recorded once. This chain links TRBV5-1 with TRBJ2-7; tentatively, D is TRBD2 (5 bases). Germline lookup yields CDR1 SGHRS and CDR2 YFSETQ. Trimming left V 0 bases short and J 2 bases short, with 12 bases between. This CDR3 comprises 15 residues. The CDR3 sequence: CASSLEFGVAYEQYF. As DNA, the CDR3 is TGCGCCAGCAGCTTGGAGTTCGGGGTTGCCTACGAGCAGTACTTC.

This chain joins TRBV7-2 and TRBJ2-5; 7 nucleotides align to TRBD2. The germline CDR1 and CDR2 sequences are SGHTA and FQGNSA. After removal of 1 base from V and 5 bases from J, the junction contained 13 bases not matched to a gene. The CDR3 length is 17 residues. CDR3 bases: TGTGCCAGCAGCTTAGTTCGAAGCTTCCCCGGGGGGGAGACCCAGTACTTC. Amino acids: CASSLVRSFPGGETQYF. The full variable domain, its missing parts supplied by reference TRBV7-2 and TRBJ2-5, is GAGVSQSPSNKVTEKGKDVELRCDPISGHTALYWYRQSLGQGLEFLIYFQGNSAPDKSGLPSDRFSAERTGGSVSTLTIQRTQQEDSAVYLCASSLVRSFPGGETQYFGPGTRLLVL.

This clone was counted between two and nine times. V is TRBV28 and J is TRBJ2-1; TRBD2 matches at 9 bases. With 5 bases clipped from V and 2 bases from J, the junction kept 16 bases outside the gene matches. Germline V lookup: CDR1 MDHEN, CDR2 SYDVKM. The CDR3 runs to 19 residues. The CDR3, as DNA: TGTGCCAGCAGTCCCCTTAGCGGGAGAGCCTATAAAACCTACAATGAGCAGTTCTTC. Translating it yields CASSPLSGRAYKTYNEQFF. Combining the CDR3 with reference TRBV28 and TRBJ2-1 gives the whole variable domain DVKVTQSSRYLVKRTGEKVFLECVQDMDHENMFWYRQDPGLGLRLIYFSYDVKMKEKGDIPEGYSVSREKKERFSLILESASTNQTSMYLCASSPLSGRAYKTYNEQFFGPGTRLTVL.

As concerns this clone: An end of the junction differs from the germline gene, which may be a read error. The V call is TRBV7-9, the J call TRBJ1-1; D gene uncertain. The length of the CDR3 is 12 residues. The V gene's germline CDR1 is SEHNR and CDR2 FQNEAQ (reference sequence). The CDR3 loop reads CSSRYTDTEAFF. The CDR3 DNA reads TGTTCCAGCAGGTATACGGACACTGAAGCTTTCTTT. Complete variable domain (other parts from reference TRBV7-9 and TRBJ1-1): DTGVSQNPRHKITKRGQNVTFRCDPISEHNRLYWYRQTLGQGPEFLTYFQNEAQLEKSRLLSDRFSAERPKGSFSTLEIQRTEQGDSAMYLCSSRYTDTEAFFGQGTRLTVV.

This chain uses TRBV25-1 with TRBJ2-2, with a possible D match to TRBD1 (5 bases). CDR1 and CDR2 from the germline V gene are MGHDK and SYGVNS. The CDR3 has 15 residues. Trimming pared 7 bases from V and 0 bases from J, leaving 12 bases between. The CDR3 bases are TGTGCCAGCACCCCGACAGATACGAACACCGGGGAGCTGTTTTTT. Its translation is CASTPTDTNTGELFF.

The genes are TRBV1 and TRBJ2-3; the table's D call TRBD2 went unverified against the DNA. TRBV1 counts as a pseudogene. The CDR3 sequence is 17 residues long. Written as DNA, the CDR3 is TGCACCAGCAGCCAAGATCGTCTAGCGGGACGGGCAGATACGCAGTATTTT. It encodes CTSSQDRLAGRADTQYF.

As concerns this clone: Different DNA sequences within this sample yield the same CDR3. The chain links TRBV18 to TRBJ1-5; D possibly corresponds to TRBD1 (6 bases). The CDR3 loop spans 14 amino acids. V dropped 3 bases and J dropped 1 base, with 7 bases sitting between them. Germline CDR1 is KGHSH and CDR2 is LQKENI. CDR3 DNA: TGTGCCAGCTCACCCGGACAGAGCAATCAGCCCCAGCATTTT. It specifies CASSPGQSNQPQHF.

This chain uses TRBV6-1 with TRBJ2-1, with 16 bases fitting TRBD2. Germline CDR1 and CDR2: MNHNS and SASEGT. V was pared by 3 bases and J by 6 bases, with 14 bases of the junction left unmatched. CDR3 length equals 20 residues. CDR3 protein: CASSERGGLAGGPALNEQFF. CDR3 nucleotide sequence: TGTGCCAGCAGTGAGAGAGGGGGACTAGCGGGAGGGCCGGCCCTCAATGAGCAGTTCTTC.

The chain uses TRBV5-4 and TRBJ1-4; TRBD1 agrees at 7 bases. There are 14 residues in the CDR3. V was clipped by 3 bases and J by 13 bases; unmatched bases: 12. Germline CDR1 is SGHNT and CDR2 is YYREEE (reference sequence). CDR3 coding DNA: TGTGCCAGCAGCTCATCCGACAGGGTCAAGAGACTGTTTTTT. Residues: CASSSSDRVKRLFF.

The gene calls are TRBV4-1 and TRBJ2-3, with 9 bases lining up with TRBD2. The CDR3 runs 16 residues. The V and J ends lost 1 base and 5 bases, in that order; junction bases with no gene match: 7. Germline V CDR1 and CDR2: MGHRA, YSYEKL. CDR3 DNA: TGCGCCAGCAGCCAAGTTGCTAGCGGGATGGGAGATACGCAGTATTTT. This encodes CASSQVASGMGDTQYF.

This clone came up a few times. The chain uses TRBV4-2 and TRBJ1-4; D call uncertain. The CDR3 spans 15 residues. V lost 1 base and J lost 7, with 13 bases in between. In germline, CDR1 is LGHNA, CDR2 YNFKEQ. For the CDR3, the DNA is TGTGCCAGCAGCCAAGCTCCCTCCCTAGGTGAAAAACTGTTTTTT. Protein product: CASSQAPSLGEKLFF.

For the CDR3, the DNA is TGTGCCAGCAAACGAGTACAGGGGACTGGCGAGCAGTACTTC. Translated, it gives CASKRVQGTGEQYF. V usage is TRBV2 and J usage is TRBJ2-7; possible D gene TRBD1, 7 bases. Germline V gene sequence: CDR1 SNHLY, CDR2 FYNNEI. V was cut by 7 bases and J by 6 bases, with 19 bases left in between. This CDR3 is built from 14 residues.

CDR3 protein: CSNKESAYEQYF. The DNA for the CDR3 is TGTTCCAACAAGGAGTCGGCCTACGAGCAGTACTTC. The V and J genes are TRBV6-5 and TRBJ2-7; D unclear. Germline V gene sequence: CDR1 MNHEY, CDR2 SVGAGI. The CDR3 spans 12 residues.

This clone has a handful of counts. CDR3 sequence reads: CAIRRQGDYGYTF. The CDR3 coding sequence is TGTGCCATCAGGAGACAGGGCGACTATGGCTACACCTTC. The chain uses TRBV10-3 and TRBJ1-2, with 7 bases identical to TRBD1. V was clipped by 6 bases and J by 3 bases; unmatched bases: 4. The CDR3 consists of 13 residues. Germline assignment: CDR1 ENHRY and CDR2 SYGVKD.

The V call is TRBV27, the J call TRBJ1-2; D is undetermined. The V and J ends lost 6 bases and 8 bases respectively, with 16 bases between them. The CDR3 runs to 13 residues. Germline assignment: CDR1 MNHEY and CDR2 SMNVEV (reference sequence). CDR3 loop: CASSLPGGRGYTF. CDR3 DNA: TGTGCCAGCAGCCTCCCGGGAGGCCGAGGCTACACCTTC.

In this sample, this clone turned up once. The chain recombines TRBV18 with TRBJ1-5; 8 bases match TRBD1. V shed 3 bases and J 7 bases; nucleotides not matched to a gene: 8. Germline V gene data show CDR1 as KGHSH and CDR2 as LQKENI. The CDR3 spans 15 residues. The DNA of the CDR3 is TGTGCCAGCTCACCTACGACAGGGGTGGTGCAGCCCCAGCATTTT. Its translation: CASSPTTGVVQPQHF.

The chain carries TRBV30 and TRBJ1-3, with 8 bases that match TRBD1. Germline lookup yields CDR1 GTSNPN and CDR2 SVGIG (reference sequence). The CDR3 is 13 amino acids. J gave up 8 bases and V 2 bases, and 5 bases lay outside the gene matches. CDR3: CAWSRGTGDTIYF. CDR3 nucleotide sequence: TGTGCCTGGAGTCGGGGGACAGGTGACACCATATATTTT.